A selection of T cell receptor beta chains follows, all from one sample in a study of blood T cell repertoires in COVID-19. Clones were sequenced by immunoSEQ multiplex PCR, and TCRdb holds only the in-frame ones, with some missing. The data contain about 280,000 clones, approximately 91% of them singletons. Sequencing was done on a sample of peripheral blood. All receptors come from a man younger than 35 with active or convalescent COVID-19. The CDR3 runs from the conserved cysteine through the conserved F or W. The D gene is left open where the match is weak. Size is stated for part of the rows, as once, few or many counts, or as a class when the clone is expanded.

clone size: -
J gene: TRBJ2-4
D gene: -
V gene: TRBV5-1
CDR3 DNA: TGCGCCAGCAGCTTGCGTCACCGGGACTTCCAGCTACTAGCCAAAAACATTCAGTACTTC
CDR3 protein: CASSLRHRDFQLLAKNIQYF

clone size: -
J gene: TRBJ1-2
D gene: TRBD1
V gene: TRBV2
CDR3 DNA: TGTGCCACCGGCAGGGGGGCTAACTATGGCTACACCTTC
CDR3 protein: CATGRGANYGYTF

clone size: -
J gene: TRBJ1-1
D gene: -
V gene: TRBV9
CDR3 DNA: TGTGCCAGCAGCGGCGGGGTTCCTCCTGAAGCTTTCTTT
CDR3 protein: CASSGGVPPEAFF

clone size: once
J gene: TRBJ2-7
D gene: -
V gene: TRBV6-2/TRBV6-3
CDR3 DNA: TGTGCCAGCAGTTATGGGCGGGGGCTGGCTTACGAGCAGTACTTC
CDR3 protein: CASSYGRGLAYEQYF

clone size: -
J gene: TRBJ2-3
D gene: -
V gene: TRBV10-3
CDR3 DNA: TGTGCCATCAGTGATCCCAGGGCCGCAGATACGCAGTATTTT
CDR3 protein: CAISDPRAADTQYF

clone size: -
J gene: TRBJ2-3
D gene: -
V gene: TRBV11-2
CDR3 DNA: TGTGCCAGCACCTTAGTCACGGGTTCAGATACGCAGTATTTT
CDR3 protein: CASTLVTGSDTQYF

clone size: once
J gene: TRBJ1-2
D gene: TRBD1
V gene: TRBV12-5
CDR3 DNA: TGTGCTAGTGGTACAGGGGATAGGGGTGGCTACACCTTC
CDR3 protein: CASGTGDRGGYTF

clone size: -
J gene: TRBJ2-1
D gene: -
V gene: TRBV6-5
CDR3 DNA: TGTGCCAGCGAAAAGACAGATTACAATGAGCAGTTCTTC
CDR3 protein: CASEKTDYNEQFF

clone size: once
J gene: TRBJ2-3
D gene: -
V gene: TRBV9
CDR3 DNA: TGTGCCAGCAGCGTAGCTACCACAGATACGCAGTATTTT
CDR3 protein: CASSVATTDTQYF

clone size: -
J gene: TRBJ2-5
D gene: TRBD2
V gene: TRBV27
CDR3 DNA: TGTGCCAGCAGGCCCACTAGCGGAGAGACCCAGTACTTC
CDR3 protein: CASRPTSGETQYF

clone size: -
J gene: TRBJ1-5
D gene: -
V gene: TRBV7-8
CDR3 DNA: TGTGCCAGCAGCCCTCGGGCTCGGGGGAGCAATCAGCCCCAGCATTTT
CDR3 protein: CASSPRARGSNQPQHF

clone size: -
J gene: TRBJ2-2
D gene: TRBD1
V gene: TRBV11-3
CDR3 DNA: TGTGCCAGCAGCTCCGGGACAGGGAAGAACACCGGGGAGCTGTTTTTT
CDR3 protein: CASSSGTGKNTGELFF

clone size: -
J gene: TRBJ2-3
D gene: -
V gene: TRBV5-5
CDR3 DNA: TGTGCCAGCAGCTTGGCCCGACAGCTAAGCACAGATACGCAGTATTTT
CDR3 protein: CASSLARQLSTDTQYF

clone size: -
J gene: TRBJ1-4
D gene: -
V gene: TRBV5-1
CDR3 DNA: TGCGCCAGCAGCTTGGAGGCTTGGGGGCTTTTTGAAAAACTGTTTTTT
CDR3 protein: CASSLEAWGLFEKLFF

clone size: -
J gene: TRBJ2-3
D gene: -
V gene: TRBV7-2
CDR3 DNA: TGTGCCAGCAGCTTAGCGGGCCCAAGCACAGATACGCAGTATTTT
CDR3 protein: CASSLAGPSTDTQYF

clone size: -
J gene: TRBJ1-2
D gene: -
V gene: TRBV3-1/TRBV3-2
CDR3 DNA: TGTGCCAGCCGCCCTAGGTGGACAGAGGGGCATGGCTACACCTTC
CDR3 protein: CASRPRWTEGHGYTF

clone size: few
J gene: TRBJ2-7
D gene: -
V gene: TRBV7-9
CDR3 DNA: TGTGCCAGCAGCTTACAGGCTCTCACCTACGAGCAGTACTTC
CDR3 protein: CASSLQALTYEQYF

clone size: -
J gene: TRBJ2-1
D gene: -
V gene: TRBV7-2
CDR3 DNA: TGTGCCAGCAGCTTAGTGGGTTTACCTCCGGGTTATGAGCAGTTCTTC
CDR3 protein: CASSLVGLPPGYEQFF

clone size: -
J gene: TRBJ2-7
D gene: TRBD2
V gene: TRBV14
CDR3 DNA: TGTGCCAGCAGCCTACAGGGACTAGCGGGGGGTACCTACGAGCAGTACTTC
CDR3 protein: CASSLQGLAGGTYEQYF

clone size: -
J gene: TRBJ1-5
D gene: -
V gene: TRBV6-4
CDR3 DNA: TGTGCCAGCACCCCCGGGCGGGGGATTTATAGCAATCAGCCCCAGCATTTT
CDR3 protein: CASTPGRGIYSNQPQHF

clone size: -
J gene: TRBJ1-2
D gene: -
V gene: TRBV19
CDR3 DNA: TGTGCCAGTAGTATAGTTCGCGGATATAGTCCCACCGACTATGGCTACACCTTC
CDR3 protein: CASSIVRGYSPTDYGYTF

clone size: -
J gene: TRBJ2-1
D gene: TRBD2
V gene: TRBV6-4
CDR3 DNA: TGTGCCAGCAGTGCGACTAGCGGGGCGGGGAATGAGCAGTTCTTC
CDR3 protein: CASSATSGAGNEQFF

clone size: -
J gene: TRBJ1-2
D gene: -
V gene: TRBV12-5
CDR3 DNA: TGTGCTAGTGGTCCCCCTGTCAGTCCCTATGGCTACACCTTC
CDR3 protein: CASGPPVSPYGYTF

clone size: -
J gene: TRBJ1-1
D gene: TRBD1
V gene: TRBV11-2
CDR3 DNA: TGTGCCAGCAGCCAATCTCCAGGGGGCGCGGGCGTCAACACTGAAGCTTTCTTT
CDR3 protein: CASSQSPGGAGVNTEAFF

clone size: -
J gene: TRBJ2-7
D gene: TRBD2
V gene: TRBV3-1/TRBV3-2
CDR3 DNA: TGTGCCAGCAGCCAAGAAAGCGGGGGAAGCTCCTACGAGCAGTACTTC
CDR3 protein: CASSQESGGSSYEQYF

clone size: -
J gene: TRBJ2-3
D gene: -
V gene: TRBV9
CDR3 DNA: TGTGCCAGCAGCCTAACTAGTGTAGATACGCAGTATTTT
CDR3 protein: CASSLTSVDTQYF

clone size: -
J gene: TRBJ1-5
D gene: -
V gene: TRBV28
CDR3 DNA: TGTGCCAGCAGTTTTAGGGGCAGGGGAACCGGTCAGCCCCAGCATTTT
CDR3 protein: CASSFRGRGTGQPQHF

clone size: -
J gene: TRBJ1-2
D gene: TRBD1
V gene: TRBV29-1
CDR3 DNA: TGCAGCGTAGCGCAGGGGGCCTATGGCTACACCTTC
CDR3 protein: CSVAQGAYGYTF

clone size: few
J gene: TRBJ1-2
D gene: TRBD1
V gene: TRBV13
CDR3 DNA: TGTGCCAGCAGCTCCCGGACAGGGGGCGATGGCTACACCTTC
CDR3 protein: CASSSRTGGDGYTF

clone size: -
J gene: TRBJ2-7
D gene: -
V gene: TRBV5-5
CDR3 DNA: TGTGCCAGCAACGTTCGGGTGTCGGCCTACGAGCAGTACTTC
CDR3 protein: CASNVRVSAYEQYF

clone size: -
J gene: TRBJ1-3
D gene: -
V gene: TRBV19
CDR3 DNA: TGTGCCAGTAGTCCCCAGGAGGGATTTCGAAACACCATATATTTT
CDR3 protein: CASSPQEGFRNTIYF

clone size: -
J gene: TRBJ2-7
D gene: TRBD1
V gene: TRBV9
CDR3 DNA: TGTGCCAGCAGCCCCCGGGACAGGGGTAGCGAGCAGTACTTC
CDR3 protein: CASSPRDRGSEQYF

clone size: -
J gene: TRBJ2-7
D gene: TRBD2
V gene: TRBV27
CDR3 DNA: TGTGCCAGCAGTCCGCAACCGGGACTAGCGGGGGGGCCATCCCCGTACGAGCAGTACTTC
CDR3 protein: CASSPQPGLAGGPSPYEQYF

clone size: -
J gene: TRBJ1-2
D gene: TRBD1
V gene: TRBV2
CDR3 DNA: TGTGCCAGCAGTGGGACAGGGGGCGATGGCTACACCTTC
CDR3 protein: CASSGTGGDGYTF

clone size: -
J gene: TRBJ1-6
D gene: TRBD1
V gene: TRBV24-1
CDR3 DNA: TGTGCCACCAGTGAGGGACAGTATAATTCACCCCTCCACTTT
CDR3 protein: CATSEGQYNSPLHF